This T cell receptor beta chain derives from a study of metastatic and nonmetastatic thyroid tumors. General observations from the study: Within blood and tumor, benign nodules reportedly had significantly lower TCR beta diversity than malignant thyroid tumors did.

Per the original data handling: The distant-metastasis classifier for papillary thyroid cancer was built from CDR3 differences across clinicopathological groups. TCRdb re-clonotyped the PCR reads through MiXCR. These V and J calls originate from TCRdb's pipeline instead of the authors' own analysis. The sample includes tens of thousands of clones, 4% of them seen just once. The CDR3 totals 13 residues. The V and J ends lost 5 bases and 3 bases respectively, with 11 bases between them. Germline V lookup: CDR1 LGHDT, CDR2 YNNKEL (reference sequence). No patient had received any treatment before thyroid surgery. This clone showed up many times. Its cognate antigen is unknown.

J is TRBJ2-7 and V is TRBV3-1; a possible D gene is TRBD2 (6 bases). The origin of this receptor is a female donor with papillary thyroid cancer or a benign thyroid nodule (not recorded which). Some clones in this sample may be carry-over from other donors' samples. Sequencing used blood. DNA of the CDR3: TGTGCCAGCAGCGCGGGACTTGGCTACGAGCAGTACTTC. Translated, it gives CASSAGLGYEQYF.